This entry is about one T cell receptor beta chain. The length of the CDR3 is 15 residues. Germline V gene data show CDR1 as SGHRS and CDR2 as YFSETQ. J gave up 3 bases and V 5 bases, and 6 bases lay outside the gene matches. The data stem from a study of blood T cell repertoires in COVID-19. Sequencing used immunoSEQ multiplex PCR; TCRdb keeps in-frame clones, though not all of them. Here the sample spans 55,000 to 75,000 clones, about 80% being singletons. This chain connects TRBV5-1 to TRBJ1-2, with 11 positions matching TRBD1. This TCR was sampled from a man between 65 and 79 years old with acute or convalescent COVID-19. The sequencing sample was made of peripheral blood. CDR3 sequence: CASRKGQGADYGYTF. DNA of the CDR3: TGCGCCAGCAGAAAAGGACAGGGGGCGGACTATGGCTACACCTTC.